The clone carrying this T cell receptor beta chain came up a few times. What it binds is not known. Germline lookup yields CDR1 SEHNR and CDR2 FQNEAQ (reference sequence). With 0 bases removed from V and 4 bases from J, the gap between germline ends came to 10 bases. This CDR3 contains 15 residues. Before the COVID-19 pandemic, during about 2011-2018, CD4+ T cells were taken from unexposed donors. CD4+ T cells were isolated from the cells after about ten days of culture. Unexposed-donor CD4+ T cells were probed with SARS-CoV-2 S/N and four cold-coronavirus spikes, cells permitting. Half the medium was replaced with IL-2 medium on days 3 and 7. These data are taken from a study of CD4 T cells in relation to SARS-CoV-2 and coronaviruses. Study summary: Shared crossreactive spike epitopes were mapped to their HLA restriction.

The method was immunoSEQ multiplex PCR; TCRdb's version includes in-frame clones alone and lacks a portion of them. Here the sample spans about 23,000 clones, 78% being singletons. V is TRBV7-9 and J is TRBJ1-5; D gene unclear. This TCR was recovered from a human donor in good health. The sample taken for sequencing was CD4+ T cells from PBMCs, cultured in vitro. CDR3 sequence: CASSLAGPRNQPQHF. CDR3 nucleotide sequence: TGTGCCAGCAGCTTAGCTGGGCCGAGAAATCAGCCCCAGCATTTT.